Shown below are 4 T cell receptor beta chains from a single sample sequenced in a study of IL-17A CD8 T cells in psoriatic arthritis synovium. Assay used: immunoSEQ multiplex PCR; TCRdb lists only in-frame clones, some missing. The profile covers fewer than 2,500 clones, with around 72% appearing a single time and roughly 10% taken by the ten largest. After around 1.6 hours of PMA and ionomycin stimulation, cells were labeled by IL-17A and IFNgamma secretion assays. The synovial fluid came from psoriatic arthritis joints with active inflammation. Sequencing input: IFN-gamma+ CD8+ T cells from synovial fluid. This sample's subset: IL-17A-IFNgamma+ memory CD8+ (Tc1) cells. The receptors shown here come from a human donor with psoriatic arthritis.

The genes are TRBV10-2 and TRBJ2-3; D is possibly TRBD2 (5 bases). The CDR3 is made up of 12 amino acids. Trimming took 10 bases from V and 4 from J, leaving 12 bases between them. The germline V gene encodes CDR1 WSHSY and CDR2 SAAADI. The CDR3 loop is CATEAQADTQYF. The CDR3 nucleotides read TGCGCCACGGAGGCTCAGGCAGATACGCAGTATTTT.

For the CDR3, the DNA is TGTGCCAGCAGCTTGGGGGCGGCGCGCCACGAGCAGTACTTC. Translating it yields CASSLGAARHEQYF. The chain carries TRBV5-6 and TRBJ2-7, with unresolved D. Germline V gives CDR1 SGHDT, CDR2 YYEEEE. This CDR3 contains 14 residues. V was pared by 0 bases and J by 5 bases, with 12 bases between. The complete variable domain, with remaining parts taken from reference TRBV5-6 and TRBJ2-7, reads DAGVTQSPTHLIKTRGQQVTLRCSPKSGHDTVSWYQQALGQGPQFIFQYYEEEERQRGNFPDRFSGHQFPNYSSELNVNALLLGDSALYLCASSLGAARHEQYFGPGTRLTVT.

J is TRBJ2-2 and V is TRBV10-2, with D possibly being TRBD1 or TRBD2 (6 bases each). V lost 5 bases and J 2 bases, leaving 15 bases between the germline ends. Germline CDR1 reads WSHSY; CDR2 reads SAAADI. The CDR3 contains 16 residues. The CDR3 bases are TGCGCCAGCAGTAGGGGGGACACTCTAAACACCGGGGAGCTGTTTTTT. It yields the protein CASSRGDTLNTGELFF.

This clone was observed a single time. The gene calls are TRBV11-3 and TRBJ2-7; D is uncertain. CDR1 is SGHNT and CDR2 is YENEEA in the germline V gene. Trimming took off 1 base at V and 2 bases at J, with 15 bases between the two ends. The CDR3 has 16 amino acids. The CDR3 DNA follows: TGTGCCAGCAGCTTAGCGGGCCCTCTTCTGGCCTACGAGCAGTACGTC. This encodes CASSLAGPLLAYEQYV.